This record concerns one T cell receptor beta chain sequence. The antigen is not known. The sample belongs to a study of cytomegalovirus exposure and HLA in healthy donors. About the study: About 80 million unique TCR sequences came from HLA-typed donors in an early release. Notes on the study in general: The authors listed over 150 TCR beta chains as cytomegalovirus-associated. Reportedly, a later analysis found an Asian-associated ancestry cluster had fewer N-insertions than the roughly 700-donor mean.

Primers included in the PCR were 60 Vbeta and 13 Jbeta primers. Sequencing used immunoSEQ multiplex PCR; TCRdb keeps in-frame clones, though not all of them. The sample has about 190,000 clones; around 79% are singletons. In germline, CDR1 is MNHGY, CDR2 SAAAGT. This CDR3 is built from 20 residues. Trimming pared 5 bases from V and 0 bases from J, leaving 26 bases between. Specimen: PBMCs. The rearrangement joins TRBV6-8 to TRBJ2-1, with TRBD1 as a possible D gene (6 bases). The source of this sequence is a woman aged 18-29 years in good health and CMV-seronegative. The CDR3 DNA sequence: TGTGCCAGCAGTATACCATACCCCTCTACAGGGCCGAGCTCCTACAATGAGCAGTTCTTC. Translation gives CASSIPYPSTGPSSYNEQFF.